These 8 T cell receptor beta chains came from one sample sequenced in a study of blood T cell repertoires in COVID-19. Method: immunoSEQ multiplex PCR; TCRdb's copy keeps in-frame clones and lacks some. The sample shows a few hundred thousand clones, 90% of them seen only once. The sample consisted of peripheral blood. The receptor source for this set is a woman aged 40-49 years with COVID-19, enrolled during active disease.

This chain links TRBV28 with TRBJ2-7, with 15 bases matching TRBD2. The V gene's germline CDR1 is MDHEN and CDR2 SYDVKM. The V segment lost 6 bases and the J segment 2 bases; nucleotides outside the gene matches: 14. This CDR3 has 19 residues. The CDR3 spells CASSSHAGRTSGRAYEQYF. The CDR3 bases are TGTGCCAGCAGCTCCCACGCCGGCCGGACTAGCGGGAGGGCCTACGAGCAGTACTTC.

The V call is TRBV27, the J call TRBJ1-6; weak D call: TRBD1 (5 bases). The V gene lost 3 bases and the J gene lost 10 bases, with 13 bases spanning the gap. This CDR3 region has 14 residues. Germline V gene data show CDR1 as MNHEY and CDR2 as SMNVEV (reference sequence). CDR3 nucleotides: TGTGCCAGCAGTTTGATTCAGGGAAGATCACCCCTCCACTTT. Its translation: CASSLIQGRSPLHF.

The V gene is TRBV7-3, the J gene TRBJ2-5; weak D call: TRBD2 (7 bases). CDR1 SGHTA and CDR2 FQGTGA come from the germline V gene. This CDR3 has 15 amino acids. Trimming removed 5 bases at V and 4 bases at J, with 17 bases between. The CDR3 sequence: CASSRGGAPGETQYF. The CDR3 DNA reads TGTGCCAGCAGCCGAGGGGGGGCCCCCGGAGAGACCCAGTACTTC. Using reference TRBV7-3 and TRBJ2-5 for the parts outside the CDR3, the full variable domain is GAGVSQTPSNKVTEKGKYVELRCDPISGHTALYWYRQSLGQGPEFLIYFQGTGAADDSGLPNDRFFAVRPEGSVSTLKIQRTERGDSAVYLCASSRGGAPGETQYFGPGTRLLVL.

The table lists this clone with a few counts. The chain carries TRBV18 and TRBJ1-5; 7 nucleotides align to TRBD1. This CDR3 has 15 residues. Germline V gene lookup returns CDR1 KGHSH and CDR2 LQKENI. The V gene end was trimmed by 4 bases and the J gene end by 6 bases; junction bases not matched to a gene: 9. As DNA, the CDR3 is TGTGCCAGCTCACTTGACAGGGACACAGGTCAGCCCCAGCATTTT. Translated, it gives CASSLDRDTGQPQHF.

V usage is TRBV6-1 and J usage is TRBJ2-1, with a weak D call TRBD2 (6 bases). This CDR3 region has 16 residues. Trimming removed 2 bases at V and 3 bases at J, with 14 bases between. Germline V gives CDR1 MNHNS, CDR2 SASEGT. The CDR3 spells CASSESVVAVYNEQFF. The CDR3 DNA sequence: TGTGCCAGCAGTGAATCGGTGGTAGCGGTCTACAATGAGCAGTTCTTC.

In its sample, this clone was seen a few times. V usage is TRBV5-4 and J usage is TRBJ1-6, with TRBD1 as a possible D gene (6 bases). Germline V gives CDR1 SGHNT, CDR2 YYREEE (reference sequence). V lost 4 bases and J 9 bases, leaving 17 bases between the germline ends. The CDR3 spans 15 residues. In DNA form, the CDR3 reads TGTGCCAGCAGCCTTTCTGGACAGTTTGGTTCACCCCTCCACTTT. Residues: CASSLSGQFGSPLHF.

The rearrangement links TRBV6-2 or TRBV6-3 to TRBJ1-6; 7 positions agree with TRBD1. This CDR3 has 13 residues. Germline CDR1 reads MNHEY; CDR2 reads SVGEGT. V was clipped by 8 bases and J by 9 bases; unmatched bases: 7. The CDR3 loop reads CASCRGGGSPLHF. CDR3 coding DNA: TGTGCCAGCTGCCGAGGGGGCGGTTCACCCCTCCACTTT.

The genes are TRBV13 and TRBJ2-5; possibly TRBD2 for D (5 bases). This CDR3 has 15 residues. V gave up 4 bases and J gave up 5 bases, with 17 bases separating them. CDR1 and CDR2 from the germline V gene are PRHDT and FYEKMQ (reference sequence). CDR3 in amino acids: CASSYKRSPGETQYF. CDR3 coding DNA: TGTGCCAGCAGCTACAAGCGGTCCCCCGGGGAGACCCAGTACTTC.